These 27 T cell receptor beta chains came from one sample sequenced in a study of OX40 agonist ivuxolimab in advanced cancers. Method: immunoSEQ multiplex PCR; TCRdb's copy keeps in-frame clones and lacks some. The sample yields around 40,000 clones, more than 75% seen once. The input for sequencing was CD4+ or CD8+ T cells sorted from blood, taken in a trial of the OX40 agonist ivuxolimab. The origin of the receptors is an adult with an advanced solid tumor such as melanoma, head and neck, liver or kidney cancer.

This clone came up a few times. The chain recombines TRBV6-1 with TRBJ1-2; 9 positions match TRBD1. The germline V gene has CDR1 MNHNS and CDR2 SASEGT. This CDR3 is built from 14 residues. V trimming: 6 bases; J trimming: 6 bases; junction bases outside the gene matches: 8. This chain's CDR3 is CASSLKQGADGYTF. The CDR3 DNA sequence: TGTGCCAGCAGCCTCAAACAGGGGGCGGATGGCTACACCTTC.

V is TRBV5-6 and J is TRBJ2-7, with D possibly matching TRBD2 (6 bases). The V gene lost 4 bases and the J gene lost 6 bases, with 17 bases spanning the gap. CDR1 is SGHDT and CDR2 is YYEEEE in the germline V gene. The CDR3 extends over 14 amino acids. The CDR3 DNA sequence: TGTGCCAGCAGCCTCCGGCGCCGGGGGTCCGAGCAGTACTTC. It specifies CASSLRRRGSEQYF. Filled out from reference TRBV5-6 and TRBJ2-7, the complete variable domain reads DAGVTQSPTHLIKTRGQQVTLRCSPKSGHDTVSWYQQALGQGPQFIFQYYEEEERQRGNFPDRFSGHQFPNYSSELNVNALLLGDSALYLCASSLRRRGSEQYFGPGTRLTVT.

The chain joins TRBV10-1 to TRBJ1-1; TRBD1 aligns across 10 bases. The CDR3 totals 19 residues. CDR1 is WNHNN, CDR2 SYGVQD, per germline (reference sequence). V gave up 7 bases and J gave up 7 bases; unmatched junction bases: 24. DNA of the CDR3: TGCGCCAGCAAGACTAGGTCCGGGACAGGGGCCCAGGTGGGATTTGAAGCTTTCTTT. Its translation is CASKTRSGTGAQVGFEAFF.

The chain combines TRBV28 with TRBJ1-2; D uncertain. This CDR3 comprises 14 residues. The germline V gene has CDR1 MDHEN and CDR2 SYDVKM. V dropped 5 bases and J dropped 2 bases, with 12 bases sitting between them. This CDR3 is CASSGPAGNYGYTF. In nucleotides, the CDR3 is TGTGCCAGCAGTGGCCCGGCGGGGAACTATGGCTACACCTTC.

The chain recombines TRBV7-6 with TRBJ2-2; D assignment may be TRBD1 or TRBD2 (6 bases each). Trimming left V 2 bases short and J 7 bases short, with 14 bases between. The CDR3 covers 15 residues. Germline V gives CDR1 SGHVS, CDR2 FNYEAQ. The CDR3 sequence: CASSLMGGAGGELFF. CDR3 DNA: TGTGCCAGCAGCTTAATGGGGGGCGCGGGCGGGGAGCTGTTTTTT.

V and J are TRBV6-6 and TRBJ2-3, with 7 bases matching TRBD1. The V gene's germline CDR1 is MNHNY and CDR2 SVGAGI (reference sequence). The ends lost 6 bases at V and 5 bases at J; junction bases unmatched: 8. The CDR3 totals 14 residues. The CDR3 region has the DNA TGTGCCAGCAGCAATACAGGGGCCGGAGATACGCAGTATTTT. It codes for CASSNTGAGDTQYF.

This clone has just a few counts. This sample includes further DNA sequences coding for the same CDR3. The V and J genes are TRBV14 and TRBJ2-2; no definite D call. The CDR3 is 14 residues long. The germline V and J ends were trimmed by 4 bases and 6 bases, with 12 bases remaining between them. Germline V CDR1 and CDR2: SGHDN, FVKESK. The chain's CDR3 is CASSPFQGPGELFF. The CDR3 DNA reads TGTGCCAGCAGCCCTTTCCAAGGACCCGGGGAGCTGTTTTTT.

The chain combines TRBV28 with TRBJ1-1; 7 bases are a match to TRBD1. V dropped 3 bases and J dropped 5; count of bases not matched to a gene: 12. Germline V lookup: CDR1 MDHEN, CDR2 SYDVKM. The CDR3 has 16 amino acids. CDR3 protein: CASSFWKFQGETEAFF. The CDR3 region has the DNA TGTGCCAGCAGTTTTTGGAAATTTCAGGGGGAGACTGAAGCTTTCTTT.

The chain recombines TRBV5-8 with TRBJ2-7; TRBD1 aligns across 9 bases. Germline CDR1 is SGHTS and CDR2 is YDEGEE. J was trimmed by 2 bases and V by 5 bases; bases with no gene match: 8. The CDR3 has 15 amino acids. This chain's CDR3 is CASSQGTGSPYEQYF. CDR3 bases: TGTGCCAGCAGTCAGGGGACAGGGTCCCCCTACGAGCAGTACTTC.

This chain links TRBV11-2 with TRBJ2-1, with D tentatively TRBD1 or TRBD2 (6 bases each). The V gene lost 4 bases and the J gene lost 11 bases, with 15 bases spanning the gap. The length of the CDR3 is 13 residues. Germline CDR1 reads SGHAT; CDR2 reads FQNNGV. CDR3 sequence (DNA): TGTGCCAGCAGCTCCGGGGGCCGGGAGCAGCAGTTCTTC. As protein: CASSSGGREQQFF.

CDR3 protein: CASSQAWTEVNTEAFF. In DNA form, the CDR3 reads TGTGCCAGCAGCCAAGCCTGGACGGAGGTAAACACTGAAGCTTTCTTT. The J gene is TRBJ1-1, the V gene TRBV4-2; D gene unclear. The CDR3 has 16 residues. V shed 1 base and J shed 2 bases, with 14 bases lying between them. From germline, CDR1 is LGHNA and CDR2 YNFKEQ.

The chain carries TRBV14 and TRBJ1-4, with no clear D. The germline CDR1 and CDR2 sequences are SGHDN and FVKESK. V lost 4 bases, J lost 6 bases, and 12 bases lay in between. The CDR3 spans 14 residues. CDR3 in DNA: TGTGCCAGCAGCCTGCTTTGGGCAGATGAAAAACTGTTTTTT. It yields the protein CASSLLWADEKLFF.

Notes on this clone: The identical CDR3 is also encoded by other nucleotide sequences in the sample. V usage is TRBV7-2 and J usage is TRBJ2-2; no reliable D call. Trimming pared 1 base from V and 7 bases from J, leaving 10 bases between. The V gene's germline CDR1 is SGHTA and CDR2 FQGNSA. CDR3 length: 14 amino acids. The CDR3 DNA reads as TGTGCCAGCAGCTTAGAGTGGTCTGGCGGGGAGCTGTTTTTT. Encoded protein: CASSLEWSGGELFF. The entire variable domain, with the rest obtained from reference TRBV7-2 and TRBJ2-2, is as follows: GAGVSQSPSNKVTEKGKDVELRCDPISGHTALYWYRQSLGQGLEFLIYFQGNSAPDKSGLPSDRFSAERTGGSVSTLTIQRTQQEDSAVYLCASSLEWSGGELFFGEGSRLTVL.

The rearrangement joins TRBV5-5 to TRBJ1-2; no reliable D call. The V end was cut by 7 bases, the J end by 11 bases, with 30 bases between. Per the germline V gene, CDR1 is SGHKS and CDR2 is YYEKEE (reference sequence). The CDR3 extends over 16 amino acids. CDR3 sequence: CASYLSEAQLVGVYTF. The CDR3 nucleotides read TGTGCCAGCTACCTATCAGAAGCGCAGCTTGTCGGGGTTTACACCTTC.

This chain connects TRBV13 to TRBJ1-1, with TRBD1 matching 9 bases. Trimming removed 0 bases from V and 4 bases from J; junction bases left unmatched: 3. This CDR3 comprises 15 residues. Germline V gene data show CDR1 as PRHDT and CDR2 as FYEKMQ (reference sequence). CDR3 sequence: CASSLGDRGVTEAFF. DNA for the CDR3: TGTGCCAGCAGCTTAGGGGACAGGGGAGTCACTGAAGCTTTCTTT.

The chain combines TRBV6-5 with TRBJ2-5; D may correspond to TRBD1 or TRBD2 (6 bases each). The CDR3 is 13 amino acids. Germline assignment: CDR1 MNHEY and CDR2 SVGAGI. V dropped 7 bases and J dropped 0 bases, with 9 bases sitting between them. The CDR3 sequence is CASNGGHQETQYF. The DNA for the CDR3 is TGTGCCAGCAATGGGGGGCACCAAGAGACCCAGTACTTC.

The rearrangement links TRBV2 to TRBJ2-1; possibly TRBD2 for D (6 bases). V was clipped by 2 bases and J by 8 bases, with 10 bases between them. CDR3 length: 13 amino acids. CDR1 is SNHLY and CDR2 is FYNNEI in the germline V gene. Here the CDR3 DNA reads TGTGCCAGCAGTGAAAGGAGGGAGCATGAGCAGTTCTTC. Translated, it gives CASSERREHEQFF.

The rearrangement joins TRBV19 to TRBJ2-2; no firm D call. Germline CDR1 reads LNHDA; CDR2 reads SQIVND (reference sequence). The length of the CDR3 is 15 residues. The V end lost 6 bases, the J end lost 1 base, and 12 bases lay between the germline ends. CDR3: CASRTTDLNTGELFF. The DNA of the CDR3 is TGTGCCAGTAGGACAACGGACCTGAACACCGGGGAGCTGTTTTTT. Full variable domain (remainder filled in from reference TRBV19 and TRBJ2-2): DGGITQSPKYLFRKEGQNVTLSCEQNLNHDAMYWYRQDPGQGLRLIYYSQIVNDFQKGDIAEGYSVSREKKESFPLTVTSAQKNPTAFYLCASRTTDLNTGELFFGEGSRLTVL.

V and J are TRBV6-5 and TRBJ2-2; D might be TRBD2 (6 bases). The length of the CDR3 is 14 residues. The V gene's germline CDR1 is MNHEY and CDR2 SVGAGI. V was clipped by 4 bases and J by 4 bases, with 10 bases between them. Written as DNA, the CDR3 is TGTGCCAGCAGTTCCCTCGGGAGCACCGGGGAGCTGTTTTTT. It codes for CASSSLGSTGELFF.

The rearrangement uses TRBV6-5 and TRBJ2-2, with D tentatively TRBD1 or TRBD2 (5 bases each). The CDR3 runs 12 residues. Trimming removed 11 bases from V and 7 bases from J, with 14 bases in between. The germline CDR1 and CDR2 sequences are MNHEY and SVGAGI. CDR3 coding DNA: TGTGCCGTCAGGAGAGGGGACGGGGAGCTGTTTTTT. Encoded protein: CAVRRGDGELFF.

The chain recombines TRBV15 with TRBJ2-5; 13 bases align to TRBD2. J lost 5 bases, V lost 1 base, and 7 bases had no gene match. CDR1 and CDR2 from the germline V gene are LNHNV and YYDKDF (reference sequence). This CDR3 has 17 residues. The CDR3 spells CATSRVRTSGSRETQYF. The DNA of the CDR3 is TGTGCCACCAGCAGAGTTCGGACTAGCGGGAGCCGGGAGACCCAGTACTTC.

The rearrangement uses TRBV15 and TRBJ1-4, with unresolved D. V dropped 4 bases and J dropped 3 bases, with 12 bases sitting between them. Germline V gene sequence: CDR1 LNHNV, CDR2 YYDKDF (reference sequence). The CDR3 extends over 15 amino acids. The CDR3 DNA is TGTGCCACCAGCATCCGGTACACAGCTAATGAAAAACTGTTTTTT. Translated: CATSIRYTANEKLFF.

The chain employs TRBV9 and TRBJ1-2; 7 positions agree with TRBD1. Unmatched junction bases numbered 7, after V lost 4 bases and J lost 7 bases. CDR3 length: 13 amino acids. Germline V gene data show CDR1 as SGDLS and CDR2 as YYNGEE. This CDR3 is CASSPRTGSGYTF. The CDR3 DNA sequence: TGTGCCAGCAGCCCGCGGACAGGTAGTGGCTACACCTTC.

This clone was observed a few times. The rearrangement joins TRBV5-1 to TRBJ2-3; 14 bases are a match to TRBD2. The V and J ends lost 4 bases and 0 bases, in that order; junction bases with no gene match: 7. Germline V gene lookup returns CDR1 SGHRS and CDR2 YFSETQ. This CDR3 has 18 residues. The DNA of the CDR3 is TGCGCCAGCAGCCGACTAGCGGGAGGGGCAACTAGCACAGATACGCAGTATTTT. Translating it yields CASSRLAGGATSTDTQYF. The variable domain in full, with the rest retrieved from reference TRBV5-1 and TRBJ2-3, is KAGVTQTPRYLIKTRGQQVTLSCSPISGHRSVSWYQQTPGQGLQFLFEYFSETQRNKGNFPGRFSGRQFSNSRSEMNVSTLELGDSALYLCASSRLAGGATSTDTQYFGPGTRLTVL.

The chain couples TRBV7-9 to TRBJ1-1; tentatively, D is TRBD1 (5 bases). There are 14 residues in the CDR3. Trimming removed 4 bases from V and 4 bases from J, with 13 bases in between. Looked up from germline, CDR1 is SEHNR and CDR2 is FQNEAQ (reference sequence). CDR3 region: CASSSALGVTEAFF. The CDR3 coding sequence is TGTGCCAGCAGCTCTGCTTTGGGGGTCACTGAAGCTTTCTTT. The full variable domain, rest sourced from reference TRBV7-9 and TRBJ1-1, is DTGVSQNPRHKITKRGQNVTFRCDPISEHNRLYWYRQTLGQGPEFLTYFQNEAQLEKSRLLSDRFSAERPKGSFSTLEIQRTEQGDSAMYLCASSSALGVTEAFFGQGTRLTVV.

The chain couples TRBV28 to TRBJ2-7, with 9 positions matching TRBD2. Per germline, CDR1 MDHEN and CDR2 SYDVKM. The ends lost 6 bases at V and 5 bases at J; junction bases unmatched: 8. The CDR3 sequence is 14 residues long. The CDR3 DNA is TGTGCCAGCAGCTTAGGCGGGAGGGGCGACGAGCAGTACTTC. Translated: CASSLGGRGDEQYF.

The chain recombines TRBV27 with TRBJ2-6, with D unclear. Germline V lookup: CDR1 MNHEY, CDR2 SMNVEV (reference sequence). The CDR3 loop spans 14 amino acids. V lost 4 bases and J 4 bases, leaving 8 bases between the germline ends. The DNA of the CDR3 is TGTGCCAGCAGTTATTCTGGGGGGGCCAACGTCCTGACTTTC. This sequence encodes CASSYSGGANVLTF.